The 13 T cell receptor beta chains presented below share a single source sample, sequenced in a study of T-cell reconstitution after alpha-beta-depleted transplantation in children. A TCRbeta library incorporating unique molecular identifiers was prepared. TCRdb ran MiXCR on the PCR reads and lists one entry per CDR3 protein. The table has hundreds of thousands of distinct CDR3 sequences, under 25% seen once. This specimen was PBMCs, mostly from graft donor cells, taken 360 days after TCRalphabeta/CD19-depleted stem cell transplant. Source of these receptors: a boy in the first two years of life who had a stem cell transplant for acute myeloid leukemia, so the T cells may come from the graft donor.

The chain recombines TRBV7-2 with TRBJ2-3; TRBD2 matches 12 bases. Trimming took 6 bases from V and 0 from J; bases not matched to a gene: 7. Per germline, CDR1 SGHTA and CDR2 FQGNSA. The CDR3 contains 17 residues. The CDR3 bases are TGTGCCAGCAGTCCTCTAGCGGGGGGGACAAGCACAGATACGCAGTATTTT. Protein sequence: CASSPLAGGTSTDTQYF. Full variable domain (missing parts from reference TRBV7-2 and TRBJ2-3): GAGVSQSPSNKVTEKGKDVELRCDPISGHTALYWYRQSLGQGLEFLIYFQGNSAPDKSGLPSDRFSAERTGGSVSTLTIQRTQQEDSAVYLCASSPLAGGTSTDTQYFGPGTRLTVL.

This clonotype was seen ten or more times. This chain uses TRBV12-3 or TRBV12-4 with TRBJ2-1; 7 bases are a match to TRBD2. CDR3 size: 15 residues. The ends lost 6 bases at V and 7 bases at J; junction bases unmatched: 12. CDR3 loop: CASSTAGVFKNEQFF. DNA of the CDR3: TGTGCCAGCAGCACCGCGGGGGTATTTAAAAATGAGCAGTTCTTC.

Only a few counts were recorded for this clonotype. V and J are TRBV12-3 or TRBV12-4 and TRBJ1-6; no clear D. The CDR3 has 13 amino acids. V was clipped by 2 bases and J by 4 bases, with 3 bases between them. This CDR3 is CASSLKYNSPLHF. DNA of the CDR3: TGTGCCAGCAGTTTAAAGTATAATTCACCCCTCCACTTT.

This clonotype was seen only a few times. CDR3 loop: CASSYGRQGNEQFF. CDR3 coding DNA: TGTGCCAGCAGTTACGGTCGGCAGGGCAATGAGCAGTTCTTC. The genes are TRBV6-5 and TRBJ2-1, with D possibly matching TRBD1 (5 bases). In germline, CDR1 is MNHEY, CDR2 SVGAGI. The V end was cut by 2 bases, the J end by 6 bases, with 11 bases between. The CDR3 consists of 14 residues.

This clonotype occurred many times. The rearrangement uses TRBV20-1 and TRBJ1-2, with D possibly being TRBD1 (5 bases). Germline-derived CDR1 and CDR2 are DFQATT and SNEGSKA (reference sequence). The CDR3 totals 13 residues. V lost 8 bases and J lost 1, with 14 bases in between. The CDR3 region is CSSDLGVNYGYTF. The CDR3 DNA reads as TGCAGTTCCGACCTAGGGGTTAACTATGGCTACACCTTC.

The chain employs TRBV11-2 and TRBJ2-3, with D perhaps given as TRBD1 or TRBD2 (7 bases each). Trimming left V 1 base short and J 5 bases short, with 10 bases between. Germline CDR1 and CDR2: SGHAT and FQNNGV. The CDR3 covers 14 residues. The CDR3 bases are TGTGCCAGCAGCTTAGCCAGGGGGGGAGATACGCAGTATTTT. Translated, it gives CASSLARGGDTQYF. Drawing the rest from reference TRBV11-2 and TRBJ2-3, the complete variable domain is EAGVAQSPRYKIIEKRQSVAFWCNPISGHATLYWYQQILGQGPKLLIQFQNNGVVDDSQLPKDRFSAERLKGVDSTLKIQPAKLEDSAVYLCASSLARGGDTQYFGPGTRLTVL.

The chain combines TRBV7-2 with TRBJ2-6; maybe TRBD1 (5 bases). V was pared by 5 bases and J by 0 bases, with 8 bases between. Germline V gene data show CDR1 as SGHTA and CDR2 as FQGNSA. There are 15 residues in the CDR3. The chain's CDR3 is CASSADSSGANVLTF. The CDR3 nucleotides read TGTGCCAGCAGCGCCGACAGCTCTGGGGCCAACGTCCTGACTTTC.

Only a few counts were recorded for this clonotype. CDR3 bases: TGTGCCAGCAGTTTTCCGGGACAGGGAGATGAAGCTTTCTTT. Its translation: CASSFPGQGDEAFF. The chain is built from TRBV12-3 or TRBV12-4 and TRBJ1-1; 9 bases are shared with TRBD1. The CDR3 totals 14 residues. Losses at the gene ends were 3 bases for V and 7 bases for J; bases not matched to a gene: 6.

As regards this clonotype: Just one base apart from a much larger clone, this may be a read error. The CDR3 end shows no conserved phenylalanine or tryptophan, and so a read error is likely. J is TRBJ2-3 and V is TRBV7-9; D unclear. The CDR3 extends over 14 amino acids. V was trimmed by 5 bases and J by 2 bases, leaving 11 bases between them. The germline CDR1 and CDR2 sequences are SEHNR and FQNEAQ (reference sequence). The CDR3 sequence: CASSPRRATDTQYI. The CDR3 DNA reads as TGTGCCAGCAGCCCCCGCCGGGCCACAGATACGCAGTATATT.

The chain has TRBV20-1 and TRBJ2-7; D may be TRBD2 (6 bases). The CDR3 length is 14 residues. Trimming left V 3 bases short and J 2 bases short, with 14 bases between. Looked up from germline, CDR1 is DFQATT and CDR2 is SNEGSKA (reference sequence). CDR3 nucleotides: TGCAGTGCTAGGACTGAGTGGGGGGCCTACGAGCAGTACTTC. Translated: CSARTEWGAYEQYF.

The genes are TRBV20-1 and TRBJ2-1; the match to TRBD2 covers 11 bases. The germline CDR1 and CDR2 sequences are DFQATT and SNEGSKA (reference sequence). Trimming took 3 bases from V and 10 from J; bases not matched to a gene: 8. This CDR3 spans 14 amino acids. This CDR3 reads CSASTSGGLGEQFF. DNA for the CDR3: TGCAGTGCTAGCACTAGCGGGGGTCTAGGGGAGCAGTTCTTC.

V usage is TRBV6-2 or TRBV6-3 and J usage is TRBJ1-1; D gene unclear. This CDR3 region has 14 residues. The germline V and J ends were trimmed by 6 bases and 0 bases, with 11 bases remaining between them. Germline CDR1 is MNHEY and CDR2 is SVGEGT. Written as DNA, the CDR3 is TGTGCCAGCAGCCGCAGAGATTTGAACACTGAAGCTTTCTTT. Translation gives CASSRRDLNTEAFF.

This clonotype was counted ten times or more. The chain is built from TRBV20-1 and TRBJ2-3; TRBD1 matches 7 bases. The CDR3 contains 15 residues. V shed 6 bases, J shed 4 bases, and the junction held 13 bases outside the gene matches. Germline V gives CDR1 DFQATT, CDR2 SNEGSKA (reference sequence). The CDR3 reads CSADMKQGWADTQYF. The CDR3 DNA reads as TGCAGTGCCGACATGAAACAGGGGTGGGCAGATACGCAGTATTTT.